The 23 T cell receptor beta chains below were found in one sample sequenced in a study of blood T cell repertoires in COVID-19. The repertoire was sequenced with immunoSEQ multiplex PCR; TCRdb's copy has only in-frame clones and lacks some. Here the sample spans approximately 240,000 clones, 84% being singletons. The sample consisted of peripheral blood. These receptors originate from a woman in her forties who had recovered from COVID-19.

The J gene is TRBJ1-2, the V gene TRBV30, with 7 bases aligning to TRBD1. CDR3 length equals 12 residues. The junction had 5 bases not matched to a gene; V was cut back by 2 bases and J by 8 bases. The V gene's germline CDR1 is GTSNPN and CDR2 SVGIG (reference sequence). The CDR3 is CAWSSGGPGYTF. In DNA form, the CDR3 reads TGTGCCTGGAGTTCAGGGGGGCCCGGCTACACCTTC. The whole variable domain, remainder taken from reference TRBV30 and TRBJ1-2, is SQTIHQWPATLVQPVGSPLSLECTVEGTSNPNLYWYRQAAGRGLQLLFYSVGIGQISSEVPQNLSASRPQDRQFILSSKKLLLSDSGFYLCAWSSGGPGYTFGSGTRLTVV.

The rearrangement uses TRBV11-2 and TRBJ2-3, with TRBD1 as a possible D gene (7 bases). Germline V CDR1 and CDR2: SGHAT, FQNNGV. The CDR3 contains 19 residues. Trimming took 5 bases from V and 0 from J, leaving 24 bases between them. CDR3 nucleotide sequence: TGTGCCAGCAGCACCTTCAGGGGGTTGCGGGGCGCTAGCACAGATACGCAGTATTTT. Translation gives CASSTFRGLRGASTDTQYF.

V gene TRBV7-9 combines with J gene TRBJ2-1, with 8 positions matching TRBD1. The CDR3 is 15 amino acids. The germline gives CDR1 SEHNR, CDR2 FQNEAQ (reference sequence). Unmatched junction bases numbered 7, after V lost 2 bases and J lost 7 bases. The CDR3 DNA reads TGTGCCAGCAGCTTAAGGGACAGGAGTCTGAATGAGCAGTTCTTC. Residues: CASSLRDRSLNEQFF.

This chain links TRBV19 with TRBJ2-1, with 7 positions matching TRBD1. The junction had 5 bases not matched to a gene; V was cut back by 6 bases and J by 0 bases. Germline V gives CDR1 LNHDA, CDR2 SQIVND (reference sequence). The CDR3 is 15 amino acids. Written as DNA, the CDR3 is TGTGCCAGTAGCAAACAGGGGAGCTCCTACAATGAGCAGTTCTTC. It is translated as CASSKQGSSYNEQFF.

The chain couples TRBV6-5 to TRBJ1-2, with a possible D match to TRBD1 (5 bases). V was cut by 6 bases and J by 3 bases, with 17 bases left in between. Germline lookup yields CDR1 MNHEY and CDR2 SVGAGI. The CDR3 loop spans 15 amino acids. The CDR3 DNA sequence: TGTGCCAGCAGACAAATTGGGGGGACCTACTATGGCTACACCTTC. This translates into CASRQIGGTYYGYTF.

This chain uses TRBV11-3 with TRBJ2-5; 7 positions match TRBD1. Trimming at V came to 3 bases and at J to 5 bases, leaving 3 bases not matched to a gene. The length of the CDR3 is 13 residues. Germline CDR1 and CDR2: SGHNT and YENEEA. As DNA, the CDR3 is TGTGCCAGCAGCTTTGACAGGGAGGAGACCCAGTACTTC. This encodes CASSFDREETQYF.

The chain couples TRBV4-1 to TRBJ2-7; D ambiguous. Deletions cut 4 bases from V and 4 bases from J, with 17 bases between. Germline CDR1 is MGHRA and CDR2 is YSYEKL. This CDR3 contains 15 residues. CDR3 sequence reads: CASSLDDGGAYEQYF. CDR3 nucleotide sequence: TGCGCCAGCAGCCTAGATGATGGCGGAGCGTACGAGCAGTACTTC.

The chain carries TRBV5-1 and TRBJ2-2; 7 nucleotides line up with TRBD1. Germline-derived CDR1 and CDR2 are SGHRS and YFSETQ. Germline trimming cut 0 bases from V and 1 base from J; bases unmatched to any gene: 0. CDR3 length: 15 residues. The CDR3 coding sequence is TGCGCCAGCAGCTTGGGACAGGGGAACACCGGGGAGCTGTTTTTT. Its translation: CASSLGQGNTGELFF.

CDR3 coding DNA: TGTGCCAGCAGTGCTACAGGAGATCTCAGCAAACTGTTTTTT. Its translation is CASSATGDLSKLFF. The genes are TRBV25-1 and TRBJ1-4, with D maybe TRBD1 (5 bases). The V end lost 4 bases, the J end lost 11 bases, and 17 bases lay between the germline ends. Looked up from germline, CDR1 is MGHDK and CDR2 is SYGVNS. CDR3 length equals 14 residues.

The J gene is TRBJ1-2, the V gene TRBV9, with 8 bases identical to TRBD1. Unmatched junction bases numbered 2, after V lost 0 bases and J lost 4 bases. This CDR3 comprises 14 residues. Germline V CDR1 and CDR2: SGDLS, YYNGEE. CDR3 sequence (DNA): TGTGCCAGCAGCGTAGCTACAGGGGGCTATGGCTACACCTTC. Amino acid sequence: CASSVATGGYGYTF.

This chain joins TRBV5-6 and TRBJ2-3; a weak D match, TRBD1 (5 bases). The CDR3 has 16 amino acids. The germline V and J ends were trimmed by 4 bases and 2 bases, with 17 bases remaining between them. Germline-derived CDR1 and CDR2 are SGHDT and YYEEEE. CDR3 bases: TGTGCCAGCAGCCCCACAGGAACACGGCTCACAGATACGCAGTATTTT. Translated, it gives CASSPTGTRLTDTQYF.

This sequence joins TRBV12-3 or TRBV12-4 and TRBJ1-2; D perhaps matches TRBD1 (6 bases). This CDR3 is built from 13 residues. Trimming left V 4 bases short and J 8 bases short, with 14 bases between. The CDR3 region is CASSSNSQGGYTF. CDR3 coding DNA: TGTGCCAGCAGTTCCAACTCACAGGGAGGCTACACCTTC.

The V and J genes are TRBV5-1 and TRBJ1-3, with no clear D. This CDR3 has 17 amino acids. V gave up 0 bases and J gave up 3 bases, with 16 bases separating them. The germline CDR1 and CDR2 sequences are SGHRS and YFSETQ. CDR3 residues: CASSLGEYSLFGNTIYF. DNA for the CDR3: TGCGCCAGCAGCTTGGGAGAATACAGCCTATTTGGAAACACCATATATTTT.

The chain recombines TRBV2 with TRBJ1-1, with D maybe TRBD1 (6 bases). This CDR3 comprises 15 residues. Trimming cost V 0 bases and J 1 base, with 9 bases left between them. CDR1 is SNHLY and CDR2 is FYNNEI in the germline V gene. The CDR3 region has the DNA TGTGCCAGCAGTGAAGCTAGGACAGAGAACACTGAAGCTTTCTTT. This encodes CASSEARTENTEAFF.

The gene calls are TRBV11-2 and TRBJ2-6; the match to TRBD1 covers 10 bases. In germline, CDR1 is SGHAT, CDR2 FQNNGV. This CDR3 is built from 18 residues. V gave up 5 bases and J gave up 2 bases; unmatched junction bases: 9. CDR3 in DNA: TGTGCCAGCAGCCCACTCCGGGACAGGGGAACTGGGGCCAACGTCCTGACTTTC. Translated, it gives CASSPLRDRGTGANVLTF.

This chain joins TRBV29-1 and TRBJ1-1; D might be TRBD1 (6 bases). Germline CDR1 and CDR2: SQVTM and ANQGSEA. V was clipped by 7 bases and J by 4 bases, with 22 bases between them. CDR3 length: 15 amino acids. The CDR3: CSAMTDSSRGTEAFF. The CDR3, as DNA: TGCAGCGCCATGACGGACAGTTCCCGGGGCACTGAAGCTTTCTTT. The variable domain in full, completed from reference TRBV29-1 and TRBJ1-1, reads SAVISQKPSRDICQRGTSLTIQCQVDSQVTMMFWYRQQPGQSLTLIATANQGSEATYESGFVIDKFPISRPNLTFSTLTVSNMSPEDSSIYLCSAMTDSSRGTEAFFGQGTRLTVV.

The chain is built from TRBV18 and TRBJ2-3; the match to TRBD1 covers 8 bases. The CDR3 spans 15 residues. Germline V gives CDR1 KGHSH, CDR2 LQKENI. V shed 4 bases, J shed 4 bases, and the junction held 7 bases outside the gene matches. The CDR3 nucleotides read TGTGCCAGCTCACTCATGGACAGGGCCGCAGATACGCAGTATTTT. Its translation is CASSLMDRAADTQYF.

The chain carries TRBV6-5 and TRBJ1-5; tentative D call: TRBD1 (6 bases). CDR3 size: 12 residues. Trimming cost V 10 bases and J 6 bases, with 13 bases left between them. Germline CDR1 reads MNHEY; CDR2 reads SVGAGI. The CDR3 DNA reads TGTGCCACCAAACAGGGCGGTCAGCCCCAGCATTTT. Its translation: CATKQGGQPQHF.

The chain is built from TRBV5-1 and TRBJ1-1; maybe TRBD1 (5 bases). The CDR3 sequence is 14 residues long. V lost 4 bases and J lost 1, with 11 bases in between. Germline CDR1 reads SGHRS; CDR2 reads YFSETQ. The CDR3 loop is CASSPGDRNTEAFF. DNA for the CDR3: TGCGCCAGCAGCCCGGGGGACCGGAACACTGAAGCTTTCTTT.

This clone was observed a few times. The J gene is TRBJ1-2, the V gene TRBV6-5; D not certain. V lost 11 bases, J lost 4 bases, and 17 bases lay in between. CDR1 MNHEY and CDR2 SVGAGI come from the germline V gene. There are 13 residues in the CDR3. The CDR3 reads CAVRRGGIYGYTF. The CDR3 DNA sequence: TGTGCCGTCCGGCGTGGAGGGATCTATGGCTACACCTTC.

The rearrangement joins TRBV11-2 to TRBJ1-1; D is ambiguous. CDR1 SGHAT and CDR2 FQNNGV come from the germline V gene. The ends were cut back, 5 bases at V and 1 base at J, with 8 bases in the middle. CDR3 size: 13 residues. CDR3 protein: CASSTRQNTEAFF. In DNA form, the CDR3 reads TGTGCCAGCAGCACCCGACAGAACACTGAAGCTTTCTTT.

This chain connects TRBV29-1 to TRBJ2-1, with TRBD2 matching 7 bases. The CDR3 consists of 13 residues. The germline gives CDR1 SQVTM, CDR2 ANQGSEA. V lost 4 bases to trimming and J lost 6 bases; unmatched junction nucleotides: 6. The CDR3 spells CSVGGGGPNEQFF. The CDR3 DNA follows: TGCAGCGTTGGGGGGGGAGGGCCCAATGAGCAGTTCTTC.

V is TRBV6-1 and J is TRBJ1-2; a weak D match, TRBD1 (5 bases). The germline V gene has CDR1 MNHNS and CDR2 SASEGT. This CDR3 is 17 amino acids long. V was trimmed by 1 base and J by 2 bases, leaving 17 bases between them. The CDR3 coding sequence is TGTGCCAGCAGTGAAGGGGGGGTTTGGGCGGAGAACTATGGCTACACCTTC. It yields the protein CASSEGGVWAENYGYTF.